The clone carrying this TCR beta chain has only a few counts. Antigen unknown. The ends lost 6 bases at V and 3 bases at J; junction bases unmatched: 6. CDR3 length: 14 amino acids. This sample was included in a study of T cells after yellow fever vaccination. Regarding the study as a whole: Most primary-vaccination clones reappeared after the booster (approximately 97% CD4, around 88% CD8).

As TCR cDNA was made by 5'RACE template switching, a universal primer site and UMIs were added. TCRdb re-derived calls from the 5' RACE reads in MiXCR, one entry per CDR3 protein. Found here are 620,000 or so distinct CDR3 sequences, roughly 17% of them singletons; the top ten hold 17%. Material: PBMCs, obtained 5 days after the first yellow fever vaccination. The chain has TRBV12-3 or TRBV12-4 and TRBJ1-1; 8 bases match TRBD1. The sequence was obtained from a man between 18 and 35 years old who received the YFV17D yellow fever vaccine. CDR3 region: CASRGQARHTEAFF. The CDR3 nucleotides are TGTGCCAGCAGGGGACAGGCCAGACACACTGAAGCTTTCTTT.